This TCR beta chain was sequenced during a study of T cell clones after liver transplantation. Points from the study as a whole: These preliminary findings come from unstandardized post-transplant sampling times.

This table comes from immunoSEQ multiplex PCR, and its TCRdb copy is limited to in-frame clones, with some not included. The sample records 95,000 to 110,000 clones, roughly 80% being singletons. The ends were cut back, 5 bases at V and 0 bases at J, with 12 bases in the middle. CDR1 and CDR2 from the germline V gene are SGHRS and YFSETQ. The CDR3 length is 16 residues. A remark on this clone: Its antigen is as yet unknown.

The TCR was taken from a human patient who received a liver transplant. The T cells may partly be graft donor cells. The material sequenced was CD4+ T cells from blood, taken approximately 50 months after liver transplant. The chain joins TRBV5-1 to TRBJ2-6, with D perhaps assigned TRBD1 or TRBD2 (5 bases each). CDR3 bases: TGCGCCAGCAGTGGGTGGGGGAGCTCTGGGGCCAACGTCCTGACTTTC. It codes for CASSGWGSSGANVLTF.